This T cell receptor (beta chain) emerged from a study of blood T cells in healthy people across ages. Broader study findings: Changes in expanded clonotypes were possibly confounded, as the CMV status of donors was unknown. While age rose, TCR beta diversity per million T cells dropped in a roughly linear way.

All donors came from Russia, were Caucasian and healthy, and spanned ages roughly 6 to 95. It was with a sample-barcoded 5' primer and a J-beta primer mix that a second PCR of roughly 7 to 12 cycles was run. Template switching added a 12-random-nucleotide identifier to every cDNA molecule. MiXCR, run by TCRdb on the 5' RACE reads, gives a single entry per CDR3 protein. The sample has roughly 1,700,000 distinct CDR3 sequences, about 28% seen once. This clonotype was counted many times. Its target is unknown. The CDR3 runs 14 residues. Looked up from germline, CDR1 is MNHNS and CDR2 is SASEGT. Trimming took 4 bases from V and 0 from J, leaving 7 bases between them.

This receptor was identified in a woman aged 25 to 39 in good health. Input material: blood. The chain couples TRBV6-1 to TRBJ1-5; no firm D call. The CDR3 reads CASSGGSSNQPQHF. CDR3 nucleotides: TGTGCCAGCAGTGGCGGTTCTAGCAATCAGCCCCAGCATTTT.